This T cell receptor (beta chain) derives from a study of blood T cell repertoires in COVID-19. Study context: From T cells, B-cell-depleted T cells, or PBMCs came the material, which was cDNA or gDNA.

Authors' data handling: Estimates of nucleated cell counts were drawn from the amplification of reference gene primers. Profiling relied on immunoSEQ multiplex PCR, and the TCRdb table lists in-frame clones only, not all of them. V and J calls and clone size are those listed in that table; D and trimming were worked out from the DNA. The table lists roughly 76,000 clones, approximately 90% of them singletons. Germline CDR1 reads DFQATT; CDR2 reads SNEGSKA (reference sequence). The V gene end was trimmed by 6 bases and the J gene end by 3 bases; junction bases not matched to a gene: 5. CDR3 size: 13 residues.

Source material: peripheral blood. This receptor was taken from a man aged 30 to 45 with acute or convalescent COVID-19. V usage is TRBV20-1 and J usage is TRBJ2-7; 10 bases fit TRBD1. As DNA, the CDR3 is TGCAGTGCCAGTGGGGACAGGGGCTACGAGCAGTACTTC. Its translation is CSASGDRGYEQYF.